The clone carrying this T cell receptor (beta chain) was counted only a few times. Its antigen is undetermined. The CDR3 spans 15 residues. CDR1 SSHAT and CDR2 FNYEAQ come from the germline V gene (reference sequence). V was shortened by 1 base and J by 7 bases, with 13 bases between the two germline ends. This sample stems from a study of identical twins. A universal primer site was added by template switching, and unique molecular identifiers were carried by the cDNA. TCRdb itself ran the 5' RACE reads through MiXCR, one entry per CDR3 protein. The data contain around 490,000 distinct CDR3 sequences, around 15% of them seen just once; the ten biggest clones take up 0.44%. Overall study results and limits: Modeled out-of-frame TCR alpha sharing in monozygotic twins fell below observed levels. Conclusions were drawn cross-sectionally by statistical analysis, without following the same donors.

Healthy Caucasians provided all donations. The same data also contributed to another study, on yellow fever vaccine responses in identical twins.

Sequencing input: CD4+ T cells sorted from blood. The J gene is TRBJ2-2, the V gene TRBV7-7; D perhaps matches TRBD1 (6 bases). This receptor was taken from a woman between 18 and 30 years old in good health. CDR3 bases: TGTGCCAGCAGCTTAGGCTTCCAGGGGTACGGGGAGCTGTTTTTT. This gives the protein CASSLGFQGYGELFF.